The 3 T cell receptor beta chains given below trace back to one sample, sequenced in a study of breast tumors, draining lymph nodes, adjacent tissues. TCRdb recomputed calls from the multiplex PCR reads with MiXCR, one row per CDR3 protein. The sample records approximately 300,000 distinct CDR3 sequences, more than 30% being singletons. Axillary draining lymph nodes of breast cancer patients supplied the node samples. The specimen sequenced was axillary lymph node tissue. Source of these receptors: a female donor with breast cancer. Some clones in this sample may be carry-over from other donors' samples.

Note on this clonotype: Since the CDR3 does not end with the conserved phenylalanine or tryptophan, this likely comes from a read error. Because the CDR3's place on the DNA is in doubt, the DNA is left out and the CDR3 is given as listed by TCRdb. This sequence joins TRBV9 and TRBJ2-2; the tabulated D call, TRBD2, remains unverified against the DNA. Germline V gene lookup returns CDR1 SGDLS and CDR2 YYNGEE. Both ends counted, the CDR3 spans 16 residues. This chain's CDR3 is CASSVAAGGNTGEPMS.

Comment on this clonotype: Lacking the conserved final phenylalanine or tryptophan, this CDR3 likely reflects a read error. V and J are TRBV7-9 and TRBJ2-7, with D unclear. This CDR3 is built from 14 residues. Looked up from germline, CDR1 is SEHNR and CDR2 is FQNEAQ (reference sequence). DNA for the CDR3: TGCGCCAGCAGCTTAGGAAGCGTCCCCTACGAGCAGTACCTC. Its translation is CASSLGSVPYEQYL.

Comments on this clonotype: A much bigger clone sits one base away, suggesting this may be a read error. CDR3 DNA sequence: TGTGCCAGCAGTCCTAGCGGGAGTCGGACAGATACGCAGTATTTT. This gives the protein CASSPSGSRTDTQYF. This chain connects TRBV6-1 to TRBJ2-3, with TRBD2 matching over 10 bases. CDR3 length: 15 amino acids. V shed 5 bases and J 3 bases; nucleotides not matched to a gene: 5. Germline CDR1 is MNHNS and CDR2 is SASEGT.